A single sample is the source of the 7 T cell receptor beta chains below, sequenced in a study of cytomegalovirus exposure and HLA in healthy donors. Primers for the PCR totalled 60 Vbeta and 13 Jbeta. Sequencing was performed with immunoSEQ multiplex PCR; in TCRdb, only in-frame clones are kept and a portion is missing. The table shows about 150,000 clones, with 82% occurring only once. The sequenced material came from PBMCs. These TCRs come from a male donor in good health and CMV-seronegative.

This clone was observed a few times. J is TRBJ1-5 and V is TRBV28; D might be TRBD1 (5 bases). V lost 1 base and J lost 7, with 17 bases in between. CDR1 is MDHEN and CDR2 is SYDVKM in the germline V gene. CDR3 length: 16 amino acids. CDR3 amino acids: CASSLLWGGSGQPQHF. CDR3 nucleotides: TGTGCCAGCAGTTTATTGTGGGGCGGATCGGGCCAGCCCCAGCATTTT.

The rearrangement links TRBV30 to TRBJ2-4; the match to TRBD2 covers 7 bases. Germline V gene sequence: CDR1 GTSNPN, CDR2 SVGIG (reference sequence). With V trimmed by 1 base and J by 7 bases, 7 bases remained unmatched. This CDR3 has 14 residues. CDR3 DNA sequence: TGTGCCTGGAGTGAAGTCGGGGGGAATAACATTCAGTACTTC. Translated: CAWSEVGGNNIQYF.

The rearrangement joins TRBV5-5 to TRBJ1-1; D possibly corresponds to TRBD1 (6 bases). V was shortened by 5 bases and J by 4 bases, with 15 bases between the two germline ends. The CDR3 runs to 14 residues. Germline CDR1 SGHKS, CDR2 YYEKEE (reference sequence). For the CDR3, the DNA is TGTGCCAGCAGAGTATCCTCAGGGGCCACTGAAGCTTTCTTT. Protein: CASRVSSGATEAFF.

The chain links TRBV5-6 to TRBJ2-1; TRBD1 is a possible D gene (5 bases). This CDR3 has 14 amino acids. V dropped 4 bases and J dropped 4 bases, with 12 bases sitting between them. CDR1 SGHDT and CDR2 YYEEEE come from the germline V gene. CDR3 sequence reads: CASSPSDSYNEQFF. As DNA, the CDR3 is TGTGCCAGCAGCCCGTCAGACAGTTACAATGAGCAGTTCTTC.

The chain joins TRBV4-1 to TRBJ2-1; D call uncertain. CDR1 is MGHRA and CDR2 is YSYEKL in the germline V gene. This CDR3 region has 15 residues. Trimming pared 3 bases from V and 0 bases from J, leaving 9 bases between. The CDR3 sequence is CASSHQVYSYNEQFF. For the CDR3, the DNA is TGCGCCAGCAGCCACCAGGTCTACTCCTACAATGAGCAGTTCTTC.

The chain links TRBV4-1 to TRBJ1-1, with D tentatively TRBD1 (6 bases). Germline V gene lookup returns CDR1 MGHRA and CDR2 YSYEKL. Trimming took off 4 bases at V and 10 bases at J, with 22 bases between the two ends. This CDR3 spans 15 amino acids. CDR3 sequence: CASSRAGGAREGAFF. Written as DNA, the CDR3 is TGCGCCAGCAGCCGAGCGGGGGGGGCTAGGGAAGGAGCTTTCTTT.

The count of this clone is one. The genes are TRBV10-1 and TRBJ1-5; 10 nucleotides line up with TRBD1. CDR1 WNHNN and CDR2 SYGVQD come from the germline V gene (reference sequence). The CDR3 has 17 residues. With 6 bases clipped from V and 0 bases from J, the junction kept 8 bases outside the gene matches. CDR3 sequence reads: CASRRTGGDHSNQPQHF. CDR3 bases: TGCGCCAGCAGACGGACAGGGGGAGACCATAGCAATCAGCCCCAGCATTTT.